This TCR beta chain is drawn from a study of CD8 T cell repertoires and HIV-1 epitope variants. Clones were read by immunoSEQ multiplex PCR, and TCRdb kept only the in-frame ones, dropping some. The sample lists 5,000 to 5,500 clones, around 72% occurring once. Per germline, CDR1 KGHSH and CDR2 LQKENI. The V and J ends lost 4 bases and 3 bases respectively, with 9 bases between them. The CDR3 runs to 14 residues. This clone showed up just once. What it binds is not known. The V call is TRBV18, the J call TRBJ1-4; a possible D gene is TRBD1 (6 bases). The sequenced material came from cultured CD8+ T cells derived from PBMCs. The sequence was collected from a male donor with HIV. The DNA for the CDR3 is TGTGCCAGCTCACTGACAGGAGCTAATGAAAAACTGTTTTTT. It specifies CASSLTGANEKLFF.